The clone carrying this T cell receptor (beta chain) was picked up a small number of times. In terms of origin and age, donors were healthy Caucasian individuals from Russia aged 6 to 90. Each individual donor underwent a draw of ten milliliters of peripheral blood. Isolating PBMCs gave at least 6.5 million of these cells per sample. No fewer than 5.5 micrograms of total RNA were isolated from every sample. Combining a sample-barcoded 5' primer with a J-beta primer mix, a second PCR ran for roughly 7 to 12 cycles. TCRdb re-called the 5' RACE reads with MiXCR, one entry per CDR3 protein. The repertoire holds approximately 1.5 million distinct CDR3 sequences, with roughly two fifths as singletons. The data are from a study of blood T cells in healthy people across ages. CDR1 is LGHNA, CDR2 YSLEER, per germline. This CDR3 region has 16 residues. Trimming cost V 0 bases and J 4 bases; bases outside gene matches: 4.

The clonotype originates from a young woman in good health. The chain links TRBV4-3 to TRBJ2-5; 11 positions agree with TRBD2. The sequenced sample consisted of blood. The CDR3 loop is CASSQELAGAPETQYF. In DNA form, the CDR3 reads TGCGCCAGCAGCCAAGAACTAGCGGGAGCGCCAGAGACCCAGTACTTC.